This T cell receptor beta chain was retrieved from a study of CD8+ T cells in alopecia areata. The CDR3 is 11 residues long. The germline V gene encodes CDR1 LNHDA and CDR2 SQIVND (reference sequence). Deletions cut 5 bases from V and 7 bases from J, with 8 bases between. In each case, RNA was isolated and then reverse transcribed into cDNA as the sequencing template. Measured with immunoSEQ multiplex PCR; TCRdb has only the in-frame clones, and not every one. There are about 160,000 clones in the sample; approximately 62% occur only once, and 12% to 15% lies in the top ten. This clone has just a few counts. Documented treatment: oral pan-JAK inhibitor, 5-10 mg twice daily.

The receptor was derived from a human donor with alopecia areata. The sequencing used CD4+ T cells sorted from blood, collected at week 24, from a patient treated with tofacitinib. This chain links TRBV19 with TRBJ1-1, with D maybe TRBD1 (6 bases). The CDR3 loop reads CASSWGHEAFF. In DNA, the CDR3 is TGTGCCAGTAGTTGGGGACATGAAGCTTTCTTT.